This section outlines one TCR beta chain sequence together with its context. Its specific antigen is unknown. No quality values exist for individual bases; no much larger clone is one base distant. The data are from a study of Ad26.COV2.S vaccination and SARS-CoV-2 variants (dated by TCRdb to about 2021). With regard to the full study: Vaccine-arm donors came from COV1001, a multicentre, randomized, double-blind, placebo-controlled phase I-IIa trial of Ad26.COV2.S in healthy adults. A total of approximately 30 samples were included in the TCR-sequenced set, comprising 19 Ad26.COV2.S vaccine recipients, 5 placebo recipients and 8 SARS-CoV-2 convalescent individuals. The specificity and breadth of SARS-CoV-2-reactive T cell receptors after Ad26.COV2.S vaccination were assessed by TCRbeta repertoire sequencing. Investigators remained blinded to trial group allocation during experiments and outcome assessment. Trial participants were randomized into five groups of five, in which low-dose or high-dose Ad26.COV2.S was given once or twice, or placebo was given on both occasions. Ad26.COV2.S was administered intramuscularly at 5 x 10^10 or 1 x 10^11 viral particles, either as a single shot or as two shots given 56 days apart. Summary of the overall study and its limitations: Higher spike-specific TCR breadth was observed in Ad26.COV2.S recipients than in placebo recipients (P = 0.0014). It was noted by the authors that total T cell responses may have been underestimated by the TCR breadth and depth analyses. After vaccination, spike-specific CD8+ and CD4+ T cell responses were reported to show substantial breadth. Comparing responses between vaccine doses or regimens was not something the study was powered to do. Non-spike TCR breadth was comparable between vaccine and placebo recipients, consistent with the vaccine containing only spike.

Explained via the paper, the treatment or condition label denotes: around 19 received Ad26.COV2.S at low or high dose, single or two shots; about 5 received placebo; per-sample allocation not given. For vaccine and placebo recipients, repertoires were sequenced using samples collected on day 63 after the first injection. In Cohort 1b, 20 to 25 adults aged 18-55 years were enrolled at a single site in Boston, USA, between 29 July and 7 August 2020. As a vaccine, Ad26.COV2.S was a replication-incompetent adenovirus type 26 vector that expressed a prefusion-stabilized SARS-CoV-2 spike protein derived from the original Wuhan strain. TCRbeta CDR3 regions were sequenced with the immunoSEQ Assay. After extraction, genomic DNA underwent amplification by bias-controlled multiplex PCR, followed by high-throughput sequencing. The source study handled its data this way. Collapsing and filtering of sequences were performed to quantify the absolute abundance of each unique TCRbeta CDR3 region. Usable DNA was measured by amplifying reference genes present in all nucleated cells, and TCRbeta template counts were normalized to that usable DNA to estimate T cell fraction. Repertoire TCRs were annotated as SARS-CoV-2-specific when V gene, CDR3 amino acid sequence and J gene were exactly matched to a known reactive TCR set. The reference SARS-CoV-2 TCR set came from MIRA and was filtered for enrichment in COVID-19-positive ImmuneCODE repertoires, removing public or cross-reactive TCRs. Using the MIRA antigens, annotated TCRs were further analysed by specific ORF or by position within an ORF. Depth was the summed frequency of annotated unique rearrangements, while breadth was defined as annotated unique rearrangements over total unique productive rearrangements. Two-sided Wilcoxon rank-sum tests were used to compare TCR breadth between groups. As stored in TCRdb, this immuneACCESS dataset retains in-frame rearrangements with V and J assigned. A fraction of the clones does not appear; measured against another copy, unresolved V genes explain less than half of the discrepancy, and the remainder lacks a known reason. V, J and clone size are those of that table, while D and trimming were read from the DNA. In all, the sample holds approximately 340,000 clones, and about 85% of those were seen once. The ten largest clonotypes hold about 3.3% of the sample.

Sequences SEHNR (CDR1) and FQNEAQ (CDR2) are obtained from the germline V gene (reference sequence). The germline ends are 8 bases apart after V is trimmed by 0 bases and J by 0 bases. From the cysteine through the phenylalanine, the CDR3 covers 15 amino acids. CDR3 DNA only is kept here, 45 bases in frame from base 1. This receptor was taken from a person between 18 and 65 years old who received the Ad26.COV2.S COVID-19 vaccine or a placebo. Here the sequenced sample was peripheral blood, taken in a trial of Ad26.COV2.S vaccine versus placebo. The rearrangement joined TRBV7-9 to TRBJ1-2; the D segment could be TRBD1, given 5 matching bases. The CDR3 in this case is CASSLADSANYGYTF. The DNA sequence is as follows: TGTGCCAGCAGCTTAGCCGACAGTGCTAACTATGGCTACACCTTC. The full variable domain, completed from the reference TRBV7-9 and TRBJ1-2 proteins outside the CDR3, reads DTGVSQNPRHKITKRGQNVTFRCDPISEHNRLYWYRQTLGQGPEFLTYFQNEAQLEKSRLLSDRFSAERPKGSFSTLEIQRTEQGDSAMYLCASSLADSANYGYTFGSGTRLTVV.